The 12 T cell receptor beta chains below were found in one sample sequenced in a study of shared T cell receptors in the human thymus. Profiling relied on immunoSEQ multiplex PCR, and the TCRdb table lists in-frame clones only, not all of them. The data hold about 660,000 clones, with 80% to 90% observed a single time. This sample was also put to use in a study of human thymus T cells.

Sequencing was performed on thymocytes. All receptors derive from a boy less than two years old with a congenital heart defect.

The sample holds one count of this clone. The chain recombines TRBV2 with TRBJ1-1; 7 bases match TRBD1. J lost 5 bases, V lost 3 bases, and 9 bases had no gene match. The CDR3 is 15 residues long. Germline values: CDR1 SNHLY, CDR2 FYNNEI. The CDR3 here is CASSDYLQGRTEAFF. CDR3 in DNA: TGTGCCAGCAGTGACTACTTACAGGGGAGGACTGAAGCTTTCTTT.

The rearrangement joins TRBV19 to TRBJ2-6, with 7 bases identical to TRBD1. The CDR3 runs 18 residues. The germline CDR1 and CDR2 sequences are LNHDA and SQIVND (reference sequence). The V and J ends lost 4 bases and 1 base, in that order; junction bases with no gene match: 10. The CDR3 DNA reads TGTGCCAGTAGTAGTGAGACAGGGAACTTGTCTGGGGCCAACGTCCTGACTTTC. Protein: CASSSETGNLSGANVLTF.

The rearrangement links TRBV28 to TRBJ1-5; D is unresolved. The CDR3 has 16 residues. Trimming left V 5 bases short and J 1 base short, with 15 bases between. CDR1 is MDHEN and CDR2 is SYDVKM in the germline V gene. CDR3 protein: CASSRPGGYSNQPQHF. CDR3 bases: TGTGCCAGCAGTCGTCCGGGAGGATACAGCAATCAGCCCCAGCATTTT.

Written as DNA, the CDR3 is TGTGCCATCAGTGTCCGGGATGAAAACACCGGGGAGCTGTTTTTT. It is translated as CAISVRDENTGELFF. The chain recombines TRBV10-3 with TRBJ2-2; perhaps TRBD2 as D (5 bases). The germline CDR1 and CDR2 sequences are ENHRY and SYGVKD. Trimming stripped 4 bases from V and 2 bases from J, with 11 bases between. The CDR3 contains 15 residues.

The V gene is TRBV23-1, the J gene TRBJ1-4, with no clear D. TRBV23-1 is an open reading frame, and its role is uncertain. V gave up 4 bases and J gave up 14 bases, with 11 bases separating them. The CDR3 contains 11 residues. CDR3 sequence reads: CASSRPGRLFF. The CDR3 DNA reads as TGCGCCAGCAGTCGGCCGGGAAGGCTGTTTTTT.

The rearrangement uses TRBV7-2 and TRBJ2-3, with 7 bases that match TRBD2. After removal of 7 bases from V and 2 bases from J, the junction contained 15 bases not matched to a gene. Germline V CDR1 and CDR2: SGHTA, FQGNSA. This CDR3 is 17 amino acids long. The CDR3 here is CASTSLLASGTTDTQYF. The CDR3, as DNA: TGTGCCAGCACCAGCTTATTGGCTAGCGGCACCACAGATACGCAGTATTTT.

This clone was detected only a few times. The chain combines TRBV5-4 with TRBJ2-7; TRBD1 is a possible D gene (5 bases). Germline CDR1 and CDR2: SGHNT and YYREEE (reference sequence). The V gene lost 0 bases and the J gene lost 6 bases, with 16 bases spanning the gap. The CDR3 has 15 residues. Here the CDR3 reads CASSLGTPLSSEQYF. The CDR3 DNA reads TGTGCCAGCAGCTTGGGGACACCATTGTCATCCGAGCAGTACTTC.

The CDR3 here is CASSPHLPVGAGETQYF. CDR3 bases: TGTGCCAGCAGTCCACACCTCCCGGTGGGGGCTGGGGAGACCCAGTACTTC. V usage is TRBV27 and J usage is TRBJ2-5; tentatively, D is TRBD1 (6 bases). This CDR3 has 17 residues. The V and J ends lost 5 bases and 5 bases respectively, with 24 bases between them. Looked up from germline, CDR1 is MNHEY and CDR2 is SMNVEV (reference sequence).

V usage is TRBV4-3 and J usage is TRBJ2-7; D may be TRBD1 (5 bases). The germline V gene encodes CDR1 LGHNA and CDR2 YSLEER. The CDR3 runs 15 residues. The V end lost 4 bases, the J end lost 2 bases, and 15 bases lay between the germline ends. The CDR3 bases are TGCGCCAGCAGCCGATGCAGGGCACCCCCCTACGAGCAGTACTTC. It encodes CASSRCRAPPYEQYF.

The chain joins TRBV7-2 to TRBJ2-1, with 7 bases lining up with TRBD2. Unmatched junction bases numbered 7, after V lost 2 bases and J lost 0 bases. Per the germline V gene, CDR1 is SGHTA and CDR2 is FQGNSA. CDR3 length: 17 amino acids. The CDR3 DNA follows: TGTGCCAGCAGCTTAAGTAGCGGGTCCTACTCCTACAATGAGCAGTTCTTC. Residues: CASSLSSGSYSYNEQFF.

This clone has only one observation. Distinct nucleotide sequences in the sample also encode this CDR3. This chain links TRBV28 with TRBJ2-7; 7 bases are shared with TRBD2. Germline values: CDR1 MDHEN, CDR2 SYDVKM. This CDR3 contains 13 residues. V shed 6 bases, J shed 1 base, and the junction held 3 bases outside the gene matches. The CDR3 DNA sequence: TGTGCCAGCAGCGGGGGAGGGTCCTACGAGCAGTACTTC. This gives the protein CASSGGGSYEQYF.

The genes are TRBV10-2 and TRBJ2-5, with 7 nucleotides matching TRBD2. The CDR3 runs to 15 residues. Germline V lookup: CDR1 WSHSY, CDR2 SAAADI. The ends lost 4 bases at V and 2 bases at J; junction bases unmatched: 7. The CDR3 sequence is CASSVSGGGQETQYF. The CDR3, as DNA: TGCGCCAGCAGTGTAAGTGGGGGGGGACAAGAGACCCAGTACTTC.